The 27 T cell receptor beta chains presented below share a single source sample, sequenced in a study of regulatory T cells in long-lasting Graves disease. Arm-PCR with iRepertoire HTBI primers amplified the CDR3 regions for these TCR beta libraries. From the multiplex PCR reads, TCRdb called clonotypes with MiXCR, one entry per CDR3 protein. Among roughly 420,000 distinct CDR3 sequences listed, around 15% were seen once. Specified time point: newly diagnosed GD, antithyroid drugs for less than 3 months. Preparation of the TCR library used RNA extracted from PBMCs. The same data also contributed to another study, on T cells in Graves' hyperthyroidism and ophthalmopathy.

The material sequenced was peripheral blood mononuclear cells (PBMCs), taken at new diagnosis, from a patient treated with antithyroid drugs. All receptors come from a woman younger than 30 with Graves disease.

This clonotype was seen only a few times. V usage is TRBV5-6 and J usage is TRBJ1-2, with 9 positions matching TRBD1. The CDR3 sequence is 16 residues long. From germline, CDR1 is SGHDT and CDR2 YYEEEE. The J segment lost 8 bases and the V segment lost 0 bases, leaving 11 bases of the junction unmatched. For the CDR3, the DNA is TGTGCCAGCAGCTTGGCCGGGACAGGGCCTGGCCGGGGCTACACCTTC. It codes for CASSLAGTGPGRGYTF. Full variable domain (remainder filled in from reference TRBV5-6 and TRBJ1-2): DAGVTQSPTHLIKTRGQQVTLRCSPKSGHDTVSWYQQALGQGPQFIFQYYEEEERQRGNFPDRFSGHQFPNYSSELNVNALLLGDSALYLCASSLAGTGPGRGYTFGSGTRLTVV.

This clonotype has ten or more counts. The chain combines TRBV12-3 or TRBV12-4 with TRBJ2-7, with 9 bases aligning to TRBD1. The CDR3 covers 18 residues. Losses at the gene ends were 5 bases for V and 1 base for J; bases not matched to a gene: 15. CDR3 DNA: TGTGCCAGCAGTCTCCGGTTACCGGGACAGGGAGCGTCCTACGAGCAGTACTTC. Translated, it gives CASSLRLPGQGASYEQYF.

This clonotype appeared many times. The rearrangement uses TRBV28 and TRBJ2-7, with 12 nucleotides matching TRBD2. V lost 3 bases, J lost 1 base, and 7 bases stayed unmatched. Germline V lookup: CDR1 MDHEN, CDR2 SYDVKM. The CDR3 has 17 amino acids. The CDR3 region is CASSFLGTSGPSYEQYF. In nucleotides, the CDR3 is TGTGCCAGCAGTTTCTTAGGGACTAGCGGGCCTTCCTACGAGCAGTACTTC.

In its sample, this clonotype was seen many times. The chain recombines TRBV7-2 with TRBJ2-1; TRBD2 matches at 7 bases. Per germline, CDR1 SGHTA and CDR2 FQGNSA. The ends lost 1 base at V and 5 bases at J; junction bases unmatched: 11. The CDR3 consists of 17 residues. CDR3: CASSLGGFGLEHNEQFF. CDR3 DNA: TGTGCCAGCAGCTTAGGCGGTTTCGGACTAGAACACAATGAGCAGTTCTTC.

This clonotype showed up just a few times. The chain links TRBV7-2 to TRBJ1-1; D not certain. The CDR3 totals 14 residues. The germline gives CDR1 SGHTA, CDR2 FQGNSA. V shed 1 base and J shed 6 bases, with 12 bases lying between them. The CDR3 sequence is CASSLEGGMAEAFF. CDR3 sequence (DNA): TGTGCCAGCAGCTTAGAAGGCGGGATGGCTGAAGCTTTCTTT.

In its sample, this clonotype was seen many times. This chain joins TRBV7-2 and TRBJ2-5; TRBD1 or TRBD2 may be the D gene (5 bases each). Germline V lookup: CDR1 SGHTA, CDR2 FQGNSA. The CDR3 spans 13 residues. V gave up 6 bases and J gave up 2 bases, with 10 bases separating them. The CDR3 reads CASSSGTQETQYF. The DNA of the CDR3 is TGTGCCAGCAGTTCCGGGACGCAAGAGACCCAGTACTTC.

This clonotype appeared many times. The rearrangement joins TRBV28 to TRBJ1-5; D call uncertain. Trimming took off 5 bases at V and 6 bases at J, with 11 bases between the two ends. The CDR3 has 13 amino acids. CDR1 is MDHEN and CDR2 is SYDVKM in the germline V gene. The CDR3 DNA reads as TGTGCCAGCAGTCCAATGACCGTTCAGCCCCAGCATTTT. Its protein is CASSPMTVQPQHF.

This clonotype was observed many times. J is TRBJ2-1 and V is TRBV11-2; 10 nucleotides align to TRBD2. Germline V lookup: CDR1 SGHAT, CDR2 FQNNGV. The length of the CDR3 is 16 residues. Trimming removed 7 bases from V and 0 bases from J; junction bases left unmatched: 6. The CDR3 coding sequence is TGTGCCAGCACCCTACTAGCGGGGCGCTCCTACAATGAGCAGTTCTTC. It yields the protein CASTLLAGRSYNEQFF.

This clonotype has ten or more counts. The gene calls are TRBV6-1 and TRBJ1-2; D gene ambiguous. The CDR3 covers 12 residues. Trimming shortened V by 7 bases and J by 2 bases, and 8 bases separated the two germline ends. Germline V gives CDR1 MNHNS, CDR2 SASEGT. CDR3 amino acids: CASTTGNYGYTF. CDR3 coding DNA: TGTGCCAGCACCACGGGGAACTATGGCTACACCTTC.

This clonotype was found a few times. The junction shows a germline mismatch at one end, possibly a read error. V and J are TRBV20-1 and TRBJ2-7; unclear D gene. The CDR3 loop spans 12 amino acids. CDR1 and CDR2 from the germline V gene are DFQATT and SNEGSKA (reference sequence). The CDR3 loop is CSASLIRNEQCF. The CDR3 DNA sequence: TGCAGTGCTAGTCTAATTAGGAACGAGCAGTGCTTC.

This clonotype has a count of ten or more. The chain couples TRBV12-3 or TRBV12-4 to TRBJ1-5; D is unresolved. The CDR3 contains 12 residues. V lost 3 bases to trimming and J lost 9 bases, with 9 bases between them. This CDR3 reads CASSLFVPPQHF. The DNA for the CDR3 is TGTGCCAGCAGTTTGTTCGTTCCGCCCCAGCATTTT.

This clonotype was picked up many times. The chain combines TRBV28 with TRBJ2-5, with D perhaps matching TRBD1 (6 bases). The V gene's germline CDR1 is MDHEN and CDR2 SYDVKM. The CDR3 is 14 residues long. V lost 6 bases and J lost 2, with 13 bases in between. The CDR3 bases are TGTGCCAGCAGAACCTACAGGGCTCAAGAGACCCAGTACTTC. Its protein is CASRTYRAQETQYF.

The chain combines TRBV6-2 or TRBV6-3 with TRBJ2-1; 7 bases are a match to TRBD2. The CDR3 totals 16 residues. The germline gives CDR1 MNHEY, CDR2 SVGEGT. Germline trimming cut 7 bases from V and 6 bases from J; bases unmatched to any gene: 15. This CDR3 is CASKRTIGGSRNEQFF. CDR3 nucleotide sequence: TGTGCCAGCAAGAGGACTATCGGCGGGAGTCGCAATGAGCAGTTCTTC.

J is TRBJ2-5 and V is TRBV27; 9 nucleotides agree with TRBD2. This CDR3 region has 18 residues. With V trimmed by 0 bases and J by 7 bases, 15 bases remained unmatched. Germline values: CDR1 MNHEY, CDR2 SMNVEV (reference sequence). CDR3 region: CASSLSKQPKREVGTQYF. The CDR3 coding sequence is TGTGCCAGCAGTTTATCAAAACAACCGAAGCGGGAGGTGGGGACCCAGTACTTC.

CDR3 amino acids: CASALDGAYGYTF. Here the CDR3 DNA reads TGTGCTAGTGCCCTGGACGGAGCCTATGGCTACACCTTC. The chain joins TRBV12-5 to TRBJ1-2, with no clear D. The CDR3 spans 13 residues. V lost 7 bases and J 4 bases, leaving 13 bases between the germline ends. Germline CDR1 reads LGHNT; CDR2 reads FRNRAP.

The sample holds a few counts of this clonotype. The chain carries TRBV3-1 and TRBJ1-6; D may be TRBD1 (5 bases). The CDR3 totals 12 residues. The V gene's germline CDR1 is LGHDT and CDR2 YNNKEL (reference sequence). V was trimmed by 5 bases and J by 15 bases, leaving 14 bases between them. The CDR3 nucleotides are TGTGCCAGCAGCGACCTTGGGGGTTTCCTCCACTTT. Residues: CASSDLGGFLHF.

The CDR3 DNA reads TGTGCCAGCAGCGTAATAGATCAAGAGACCCAGTACTTC. It yields the protein CASSVIDQETQYF. This chain joins TRBV9 and TRBJ2-5; D is ambiguous. V lost 1 base to trimming and J lost 2 bases, with 6 bases between them. The CDR3 sequence is 13 residues long. Germline CDR1 reads SGDLS; CDR2 reads YYNGEE. The full variable domain, its missing parts supplied by reference TRBV9 and TRBJ2-5, is DSGVTQTPKHLITATGQRVTLRCSPRSGDLSVYWYQQSLDQGLQFLIQYYNGEERAKGNILERFSAQQFPDLHSELNLSSLELGDSALYFCASSVIDQETQYFGPGTRLLVL.

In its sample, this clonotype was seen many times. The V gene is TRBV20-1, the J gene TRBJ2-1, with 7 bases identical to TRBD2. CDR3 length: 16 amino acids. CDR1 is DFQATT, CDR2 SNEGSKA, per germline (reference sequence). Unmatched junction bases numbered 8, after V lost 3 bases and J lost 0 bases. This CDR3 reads CSARAPSGSSYNEQFF. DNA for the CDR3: TGCAGTGCTAGGGCCCCTAGCGGATCCTCCTACAATGAGCAGTTCTTC.

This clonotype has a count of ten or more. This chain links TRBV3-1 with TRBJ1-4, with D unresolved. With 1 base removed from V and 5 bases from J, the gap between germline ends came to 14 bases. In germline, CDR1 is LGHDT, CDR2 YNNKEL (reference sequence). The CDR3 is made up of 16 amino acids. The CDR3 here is CASSQGGISANEKLFF. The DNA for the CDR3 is TGTGCCAGCAGCCAAGGAGGGATCAGCGCGAATGAAAAACTGTTTTTT. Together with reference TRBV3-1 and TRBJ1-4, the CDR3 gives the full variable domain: DTAVSQTPKYLVTQMGNDKSIKCEQNLGHDTMYWYKQDSKKFLKIMFSYNNKELIINETVPNRFSPKSPDKAHLNLHINSLELGDSAVYFCASSQGGISANEKLFFGSGTQLSVL.

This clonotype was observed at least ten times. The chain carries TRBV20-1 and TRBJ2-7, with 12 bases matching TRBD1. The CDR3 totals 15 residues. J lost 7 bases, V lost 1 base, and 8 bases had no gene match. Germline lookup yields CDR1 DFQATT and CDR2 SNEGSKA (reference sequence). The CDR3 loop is CSARGGTGGLGEQYF. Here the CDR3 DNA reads TGCAGTGCTAGAGGAGGGACAGGGGGCCTGGGGGAGCAGTACTTC.

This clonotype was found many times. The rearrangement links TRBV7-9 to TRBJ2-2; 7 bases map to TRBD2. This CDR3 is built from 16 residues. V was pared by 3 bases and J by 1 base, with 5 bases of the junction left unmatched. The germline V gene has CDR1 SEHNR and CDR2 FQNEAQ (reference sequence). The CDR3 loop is CASSFGLDMNTGELFF. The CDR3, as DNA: TGTGCCAGCAGCTTTGGACTAGATATGAACACCGGGGAGCTGTTTTTT.

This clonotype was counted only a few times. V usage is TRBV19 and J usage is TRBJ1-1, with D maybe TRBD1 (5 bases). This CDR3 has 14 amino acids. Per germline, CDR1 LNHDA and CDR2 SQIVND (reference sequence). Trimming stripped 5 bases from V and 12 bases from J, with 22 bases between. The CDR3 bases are TGTGCCAGTAGTGTTGGCGGGACGCCACTCACCCCTTTCTTT. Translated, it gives CASSVGGTPLTPFF.

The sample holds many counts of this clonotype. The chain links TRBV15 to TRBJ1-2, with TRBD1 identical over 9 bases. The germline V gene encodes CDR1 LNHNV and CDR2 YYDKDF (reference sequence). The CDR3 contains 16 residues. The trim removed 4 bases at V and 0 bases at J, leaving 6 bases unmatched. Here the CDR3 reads CATSTGTGPANYGYTF. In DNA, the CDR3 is TGTGCCACCAGCACTGGGACAGGGCCTGCTAACTATGGCTACACCTTC.

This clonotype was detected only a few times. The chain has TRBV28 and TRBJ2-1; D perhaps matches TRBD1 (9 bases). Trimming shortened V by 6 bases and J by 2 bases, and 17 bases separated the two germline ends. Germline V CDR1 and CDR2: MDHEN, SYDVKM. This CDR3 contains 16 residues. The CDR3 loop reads CASSRSGTGTYNEQFF. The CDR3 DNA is TGTGCCAGCAGCCGTAGCGGGACAGGGACCTACAATGAGCAGTTCTTC.

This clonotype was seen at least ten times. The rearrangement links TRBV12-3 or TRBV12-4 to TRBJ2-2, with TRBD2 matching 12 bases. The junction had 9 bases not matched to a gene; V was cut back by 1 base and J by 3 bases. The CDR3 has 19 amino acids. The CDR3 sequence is CASSLERLAGGPHTGELFF. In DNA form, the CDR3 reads TGTGCCAGCAGTTTAGAAAGGCTAGCGGGAGGGCCCCACACCGGGGAGCTGTTTTTT.

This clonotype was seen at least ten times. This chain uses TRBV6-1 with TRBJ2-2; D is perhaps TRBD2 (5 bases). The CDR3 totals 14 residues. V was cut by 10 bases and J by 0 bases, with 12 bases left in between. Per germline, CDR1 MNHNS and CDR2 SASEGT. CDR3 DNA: TGTGCCACCCGGAGGACCACGAACACCGGGGAGCTGTTTTTT. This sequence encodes CATRRTTNTGELFF.

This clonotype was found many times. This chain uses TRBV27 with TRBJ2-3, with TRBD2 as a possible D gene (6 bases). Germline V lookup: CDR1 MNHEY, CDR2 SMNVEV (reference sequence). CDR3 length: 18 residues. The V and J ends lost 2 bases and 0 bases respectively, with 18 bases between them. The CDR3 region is CASSLQRVGLSSTDTQYF. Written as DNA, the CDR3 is TGTGCCAGCAGTTTACAGCGGGTTGGCCTATCTAGCACAGATACGCAGTATTTT.